These T cell receptor beta chains were read from a single sample in a study of shared clonotypes between healthy human individuals. Measured with immunoSEQ multiplex PCR; TCRdb has only the in-frame clones, and not every one. The sample contains 800,000 to 1,200,000 clones, around 78% of which appear only once. Sample: memory CD4+ T cells from PBMCs. The origin of the receptors is a man in his late teens or twenties in good health. Some clones in this sample may be carry-over from other donors' samples. Both conserved end residues are part of each CDR3. The D gene is left open where the match is weak. Clone size, where shown, is once, few, many, or a class for clones that have expanded.

>NA|TRBV28|TRBJ1-2|NA
TGTGCCAGCAGGAAGGCGTCCAGGGGCTACACCTTC
CASRKASRGYTF
>NA|TRBV4-2|TRBJ2-1|few
TGTGCCAGCAGCCAGAGCGGGACACAGTACAATGAGCAGTTCTTC
CASSQSGTQYNEQFF
>NA|TRBV9|TRBJ2-7|NA
TGTGCCAGCAGCGGGACCTACAAGACCGAGCAGTACTTC
CASSGTYKTEQYF
>NA|TRBV7-3|TRBJ2-7|NA
TGTGCCAGCAGCTTCCCGGGAGTTGGGGCCGAGCAGTACTTC
CASSFPGVGAEQYF
>TRBD1|TRBV6-5|TRBJ1-2|NA
TGTGCCAGCAGTTATACCGGGACAGGGATATCGGGCTACACCTTC
CASSYTGTGISGYTF
>NA|TRBV9|TRBJ1-1|NA
TGTGCCAGCAGCGCCGGACAGCGGACTACTGAAGCTTTCTTT
CASSAGQRTTEAFF
>NA|TRBV5-4|TRBJ2-1|NA
TGTGCCAGCAGCTTGATAGGGGCAAGTGAGCAGTTCTTC
CASSLIGASEQFF
>TRBD2|TRBV6-5|TRBJ2-5|NA
TGTGCCAGCAGTTACTCGATGGCGGGAGTCGAGACCCAGTACTTC
CASSYSMAGVETQYF
>NA|TRBV7-9|TRBJ1-1|few
TGTGCCAGCAGCGAAGCACTATACGGTTTCTTT
CASSEALYGFF
>TRBD2|TRBV2|TRBJ2-7|few
TGTGCCAGCAGTCGGGGGGTCCACGAGCAGTACTTC
CASSRGVHEQYF
>NA|TRBV7-9|TRBJ1-3|few
TGTGCCAGCAGCACAGGGACCTCTGGAAACACCATATATTTT
CASSTGTSGNTIYF
>NA|TRBV5-1|TRBJ2-1|few
TGCGCCAGCAGCCCGCAACTAGATACGACCTACAATGAGCAGTTCTTC
CASSPQLDTTYNEQFF
>TRBD1|TRBV28|TRBJ1-2|NA
TGTGCCAGCAGTTTAGTAGACGGCAGGGGGCCCTATGGCTACACCTTC
CASSLVDGRGPYGYTF
>TRBD1|TRBV6-1|TRBJ1-2|NA
TGTGCCAGCAGTGAACACTCACAGGGGGGCTACACCTTC
CASSEHSQGGYTF
>TRBD2|TRBV6-1|TRBJ2-7|NA
TGTGCCAGCAGTGAATCAGCGGGAGGAGCCTACGAGCAGTACTTC
CASSESAGGAYEQYF
>NA|TRBV28|TRBJ2-3|NA
TGTGCCAGCAGAGGGCAGGTCGGTGCAACGCAGTATTTT
CASRGQVGATQYF